The 5 T cell receptor beta chains below were found in one sample sequenced in a study of T cell responses to AZD1222 COVID-19 vaccine. Generated by immunoSEQ multiplex PCR, the TCRdb table keeps only in-frame clones and is missing some. The table includes approximately 110,000 clones, more than 75% detected once. The sequencing used peripheral blood, collected on day 0 of AZD1222 vaccination. Receptors were obtained from an adult in good health.

This clone came up once. This rearrangement joins TRBV27 to TRBJ1-6; 8 bases line up with TRBD1. The CDR3 is made up of 17 amino acids. Trimming at V came to 5 bases and at J to 0 bases, leaving 6 bases not matched to a gene. Germline V CDR1 and CDR2: MNHEY, SMNVEV (reference sequence). The CDR3: CASSADRGPSYNSPLHF. The CDR3 DNA follows: TGTGCCAGCAGTGCTGACAGGGGACCCTCCTATAATTCACCCCTCCACTTT.

This clone was recorded a few times. The chain recombines TRBV7-2 with TRBJ2-5, with D perhaps given as TRBD1 or TRBD2 (6 bases each). Germline V CDR1 and CDR2: SGHTA, FQGNSA. The ends were cut back, 10 bases at V and 5 bases at J, with 23 bases in the middle. This CDR3 spans 15 amino acids. The CDR3 DNA reads as TGTGCCACCAACAGTGGAGGGGGTGTGGCCGAGACCCAGTACTTC. It codes for CATNSGGGVAETQYF.

The V gene is TRBV28, the J gene TRBJ2-7; the D gene is possibly TRBD1 (6 bases). Trimming pared 6 bases from V and 3 bases from J, leaving 15 bases between. Germline CDR1 reads MDHEN; CDR2 reads SYDVKM. This CDR3 spans 14 amino acids. The CDR3 region is CASREQGRFYEQYF. The CDR3 DNA reads as TGTGCCAGCAGGGAACAGGGAAGGTTCTACGAGCAGTACTTC.

This clone has only a few counts. The V and J genes are TRBV28 and TRBJ1-6; D is uncertain. The germline gives CDR1 MDHEN, CDR2 SYDVKM. CDR3 length: 12 amino acids. V lost 8 bases and J lost 7, with 9 bases in between. The CDR3 sequence: CASRLRNSPLHF. The CDR3 DNA is TGTGCCAGCCGCCTCAGAAATTCACCCCTCCACTTT.

This clone has just a few counts. The chain carries TRBV9 and TRBJ2-7, with D hard to call. The CDR3 is 16 residues long. V lost 0 bases and J 5 bases, leaving 18 bases between the germline ends. Germline CDR1 SGDLS, CDR2 YYNGEE. CDR3 region: CASSVVAGSGLDEQYF. DNA of the CDR3: TGTGCCAGCAGCGTAGTCGCCGGATCTGGGTTGGACGAGCAGTACTTC.